Listed below are T cell receptor beta chains from one sample, sequenced in a study of T-cell reconstitution after alpha-beta-depleted transplantation in children. TCRdb processed the PCR reads anew with MiXCR; each CDR3 protein has one entry. The table lists 97,000 or so distinct CDR3 sequences, roughly 7.6% of them singletons. Sequences were derived from PBMCs, sampled before TCRalphabeta/CD19-depleted stem cell transplant. All receptors derive from a boy aged 2 to 10 with acute lymphoblastic leukemia, due to receive a stem cell transplant. CDR3s leave out the opening cysteine and the closing phenylalanine or tryptophan. Each record gives: CDR3 protein, V gene, clone size, J gene. Clone size, where shown, is once, few, many, or a class for clones that have expanded.

cdr3_aa: ASSVRQIANTGELF; v_call: TRBV9; clone_size: many; j_call: TRBJ2-2
cdr3_aa: ASIMAGRNYGYT; v_call: TRBV7-9; clone_size: many; j_call: TRBJ1-2
cdr3_aa: ASSFASGGPQPQH; v_call: TRBV12-3/TRBV12-4; clone_size: few; j_call: TRBJ1-5
cdr3_aa: ASSLGGIELF; v_call: TRBV12-3/TRBV12-4; clone_size: few; j_call: TRBJ2-2
cdr3_aa: ASSSRLAGGHGEQF; v_call: TRBV7-2; clone_size: many; j_call: TRBJ2-1
cdr3_aa: ATSRASGNTEAF; v_call: TRBV15; clone_size: few; j_call: TRBJ1-1
cdr3_aa: ASSGSTEAF; v_call: TRBV28; clone_size: -; j_call: TRBJ1-1
cdr3_aa: ASSQGRGHTDTQY; v_call: TRBV4-3; clone_size: many; j_call: TRBJ2-3
cdr3_aa: ASSLGTSGQETQY; v_call: TRBV5-1; clone_size: many; j_call: TRBJ2-5
cdr3_aa: ASSETGLDEQF; v_call: TRBV13; clone_size: many; j_call: TRBJ2-1
cdr3_aa: ATSDATPWDTQY; v_call: TRBV24-1; clone_size: few; j_call: TRBJ2-3
cdr3_aa: ASSSRRDNEQF; v_call: TRBV5-6; clone_size: -; j_call: TRBJ2-1
cdr3_aa: ATSPRGGTGGSGELF; v_call: TRBV15; clone_size: many; j_call: TRBJ2-2
cdr3_aa: ATSASYNNEQF; v_call: TRBV24-1; clone_size: few; j_call: TRBJ2-1
cdr3_aa: SARVRGSETRAF; v_call: TRBV20-1; clone_size: many; j_call: TRBJ1-1
cdr3_aa: ASSPRWGNEQY; v_call: TRBV7-8; clone_size: -; j_call: TRBJ2-7
cdr3_aa: ASSLGVSGGPGETQY; v_call: TRBV12-3/TRBV12-4; clone_size: many; j_call: TRBJ2-5
cdr3_aa: ASSPRANSNQPQH; v_call: TRBV18; clone_size: many; j_call: TRBJ1-5
cdr3_aa: ATRRTGGETQY; v_call: TRBV5-6; clone_size: -; j_call: TRBJ2-5
cdr3_aa: ASSQAGVQY; v_call: TRBV5-1; clone_size: -; j_call: TRBJ2-7
cdr3_aa: ASSLEQATPEVF; v_call: TRBV5-1; clone_size: few; j_call: TRBJ1-1
cdr3_aa: ASHDQNRGRAGELF; v_call: TRBV28; clone_size: -; j_call: TRBJ2-2
cdr3_aa: SVEPTGTMNTEAF; v_call: TRBV29-1; clone_size: few; j_call: TRBJ1-1
cdr3_aa: ASSPKTGSLYEQY; v_call: TRBV9; clone_size: many; j_call: TRBJ2-7
cdr3_aa: ASSPAGGLETQY; v_call: TRBV5-1; clone_size: -; j_call: TRBJ2-5
cdr3_aa: SARDFENTEAF; v_call: TRBV20-1; clone_size: -; j_call: TRBJ1-1
cdr3_aa: ASSLNRAPLASEQY; v_call: TRBV5-4; clone_size: -; j_call: TRBJ2-7
cdr3_aa: ASSLVPWGVSYEQY; v_call: TRBV5-1; clone_size: few; j_call: TRBJ2-7
cdr3_aa: ASSLSASYEQY; v_call: TRBV7-9; clone_size: -; j_call: TRBJ2-7